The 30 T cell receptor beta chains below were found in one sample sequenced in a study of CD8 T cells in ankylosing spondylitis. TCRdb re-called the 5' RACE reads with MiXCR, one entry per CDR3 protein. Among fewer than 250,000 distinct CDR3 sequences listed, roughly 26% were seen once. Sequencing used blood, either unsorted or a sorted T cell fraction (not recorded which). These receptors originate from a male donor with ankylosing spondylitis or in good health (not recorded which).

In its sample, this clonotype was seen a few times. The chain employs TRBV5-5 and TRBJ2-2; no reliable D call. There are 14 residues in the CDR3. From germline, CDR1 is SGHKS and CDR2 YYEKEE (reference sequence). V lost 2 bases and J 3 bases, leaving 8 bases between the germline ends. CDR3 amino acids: CASSFFGDTGELFF. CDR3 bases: TGTGCCAGCAGCTTTTTCGGCGACACCGGGGAGCTGTTTTTT.

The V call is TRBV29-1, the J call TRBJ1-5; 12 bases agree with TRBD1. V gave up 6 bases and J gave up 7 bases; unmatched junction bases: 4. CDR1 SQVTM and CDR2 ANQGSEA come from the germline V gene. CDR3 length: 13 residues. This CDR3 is CSVGQGAQQPQHF. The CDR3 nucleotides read TGCAGCGTGGGACAGGGGGCCCAACAGCCCCAGCATTTT. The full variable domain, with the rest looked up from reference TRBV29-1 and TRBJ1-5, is SAVISQKPSRDICQRGTSLTIQCQVDSQVTMMFWYRQQPGQSLTLIATANQGSEATYESGFVIDKFPISRPNLTFSTLTVSNMSPEDSSIYLCSVGQGAQQPQHFGDGTRLSIL.

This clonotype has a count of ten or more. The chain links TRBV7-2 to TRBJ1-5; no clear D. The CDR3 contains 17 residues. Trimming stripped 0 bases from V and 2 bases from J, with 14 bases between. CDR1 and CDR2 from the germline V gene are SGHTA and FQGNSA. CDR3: CASSLAPDGVGNQPQHF. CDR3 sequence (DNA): TGTGCCAGCAGCTTAGCCCCGGACGGCGTTGGCAATCAGCCCCAGCATTTT.

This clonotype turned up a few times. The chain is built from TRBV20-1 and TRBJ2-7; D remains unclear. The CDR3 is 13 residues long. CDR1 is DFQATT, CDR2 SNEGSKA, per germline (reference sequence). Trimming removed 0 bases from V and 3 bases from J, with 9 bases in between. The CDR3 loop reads CSARDLAYYEQYF. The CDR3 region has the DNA TGCAGTGCTAGAGATTTGGCTTACTACGAGCAGTACTTC.

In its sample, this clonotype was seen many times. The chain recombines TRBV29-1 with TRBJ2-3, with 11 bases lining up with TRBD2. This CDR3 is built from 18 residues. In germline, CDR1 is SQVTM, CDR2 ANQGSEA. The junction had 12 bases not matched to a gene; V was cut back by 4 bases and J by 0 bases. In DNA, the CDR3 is TGCAGCGTTGCGGCTAGCGGGAGGTCCCGAATAAGCACAGATACGCAGTATTTT. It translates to CSVAASGRSRISTDTQYF.

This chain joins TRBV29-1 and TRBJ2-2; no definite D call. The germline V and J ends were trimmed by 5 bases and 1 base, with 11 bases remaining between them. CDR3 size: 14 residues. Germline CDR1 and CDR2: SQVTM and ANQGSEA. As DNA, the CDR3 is TGCAGCGTTACCAGGCCCCAGAACACCGGGGAGCTGTTTTTT. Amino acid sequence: CSVTRPQNTGELFF.

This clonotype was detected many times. CDR3 region: CASSLASGSYEQYF. CDR3 nucleotides: TGCGCCAGCAGCTTGGCTAGCGGGAGCTACGAGCAGTACTTC. The chain uses TRBV5-1 and TRBJ2-7; the match to TRBD2 covers 10 bases. Germline CDR1 is SGHRS and CDR2 is YFSETQ. The V gene end was trimmed by 0 bases and the J gene end by 3 bases; junction bases not matched to a gene: 0. The CDR3 is 14 residues long.

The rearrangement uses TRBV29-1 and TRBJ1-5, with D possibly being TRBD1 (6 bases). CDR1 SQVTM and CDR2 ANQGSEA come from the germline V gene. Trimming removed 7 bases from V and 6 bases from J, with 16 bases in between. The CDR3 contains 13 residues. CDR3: CSAQQGAGQPQHF. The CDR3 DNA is TGCAGCGCGCAACAGGGCGCGGGTCAGCCCCAGCATTTT.

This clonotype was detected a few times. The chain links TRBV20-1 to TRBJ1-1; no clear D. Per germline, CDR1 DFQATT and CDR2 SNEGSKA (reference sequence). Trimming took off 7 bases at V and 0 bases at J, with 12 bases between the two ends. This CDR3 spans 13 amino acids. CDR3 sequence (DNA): TGCAGTGTGCTGGTGGGCCTGAACACTGAAGCTTTCTTT. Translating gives CSVLVGLNTEAFF.

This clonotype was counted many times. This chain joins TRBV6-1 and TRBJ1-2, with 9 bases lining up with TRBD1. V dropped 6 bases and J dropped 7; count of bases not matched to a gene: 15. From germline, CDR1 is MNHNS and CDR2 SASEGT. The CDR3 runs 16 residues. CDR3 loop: CASRRPGQGMSGGYTF. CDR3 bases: TGTGCCAGCAGACGTCCGGGACAGGGCATGAGTGGTGGCTACACCTTC.

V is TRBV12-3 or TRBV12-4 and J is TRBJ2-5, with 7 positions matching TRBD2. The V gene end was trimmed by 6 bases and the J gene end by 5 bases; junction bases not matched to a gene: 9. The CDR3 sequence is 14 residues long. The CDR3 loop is CASSPLLASETQYF. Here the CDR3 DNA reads TGTGCCAGCAGCCCGTTACTAGCGTCGGAGACCCAGTACTTC.

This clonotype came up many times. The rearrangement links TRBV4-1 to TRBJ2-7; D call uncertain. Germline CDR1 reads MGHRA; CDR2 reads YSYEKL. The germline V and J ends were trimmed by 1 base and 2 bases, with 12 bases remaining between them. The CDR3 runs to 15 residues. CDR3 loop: CASSQAGPIPYEQYF. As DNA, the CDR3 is TGCGCCAGCAGCCAAGCCGGGCCTATCCCCTACGAGCAGTACTTC.

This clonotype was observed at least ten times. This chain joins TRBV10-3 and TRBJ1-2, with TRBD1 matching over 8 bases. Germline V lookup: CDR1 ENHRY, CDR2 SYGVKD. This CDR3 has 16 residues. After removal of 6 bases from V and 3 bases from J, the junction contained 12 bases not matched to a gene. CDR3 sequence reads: CAIRPRTGPVDYGYTF. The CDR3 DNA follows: TGTGCCATCAGGCCCCGGACAGGGCCGGTCGACTATGGCTACACCTTC.

The CDR3 protein is CASSHSEGRMGFF. For the CDR3, the DNA is TGCGCCAGCAGCCACTCTGAGGGGAGGATGGGGTTCTTC. The chain has TRBV4-1 and TRBJ2-1, with D possibly TRBD2 on 6 matching bases. With 3 bases removed from V and 15 bases from J, the gap between germline ends came to 18 bases. The CDR3 is 13 residues long. Looked up from germline, CDR1 is MGHRA and CDR2 is YSYEKL.

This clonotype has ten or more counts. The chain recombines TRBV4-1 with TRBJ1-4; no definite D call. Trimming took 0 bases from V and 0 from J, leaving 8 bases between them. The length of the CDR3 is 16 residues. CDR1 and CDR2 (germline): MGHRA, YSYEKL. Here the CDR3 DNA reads TGCGCCAGCAGCCAAGAGTTAGCCGCAACTAATGAAAAACTGTTTTTT. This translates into CASSQELAATNEKLFF.

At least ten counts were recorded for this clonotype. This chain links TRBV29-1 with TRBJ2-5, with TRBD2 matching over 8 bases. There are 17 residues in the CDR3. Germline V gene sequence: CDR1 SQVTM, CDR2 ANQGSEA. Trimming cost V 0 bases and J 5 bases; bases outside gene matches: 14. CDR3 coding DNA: TGCAGCGTTGAAGATCAAGGCCGCGCGGGGGGCCGGGAGACCCAGTACTTC. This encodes CSVEDQGRAGGRETQYF.

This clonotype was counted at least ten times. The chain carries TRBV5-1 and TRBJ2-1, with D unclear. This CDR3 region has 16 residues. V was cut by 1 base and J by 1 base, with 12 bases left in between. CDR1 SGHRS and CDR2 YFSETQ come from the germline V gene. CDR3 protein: CASSLTPAGSYNEQFF. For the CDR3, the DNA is TGCGCCAGCAGCTTGACCCCTGCTGGTTCCTACAATGAGCAGTTCTTC.

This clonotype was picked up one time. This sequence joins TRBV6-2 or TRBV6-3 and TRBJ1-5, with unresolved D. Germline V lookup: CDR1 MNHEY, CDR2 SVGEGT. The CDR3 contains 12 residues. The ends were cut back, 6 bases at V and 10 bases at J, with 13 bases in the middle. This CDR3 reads CASRLNTNPQHF. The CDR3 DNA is TGTGCCAGCAGACTTAATACGAATCCCCAGCATTTT.

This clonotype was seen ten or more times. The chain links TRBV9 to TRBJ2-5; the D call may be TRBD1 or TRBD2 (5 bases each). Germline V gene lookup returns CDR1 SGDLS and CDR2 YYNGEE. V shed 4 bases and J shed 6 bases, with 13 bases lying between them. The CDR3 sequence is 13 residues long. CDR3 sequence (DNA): TGTGCCAGCAGCCCGGGGACGGTAAAGACCCAGTACTTC. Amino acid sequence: CASSPGTVKTQYF.

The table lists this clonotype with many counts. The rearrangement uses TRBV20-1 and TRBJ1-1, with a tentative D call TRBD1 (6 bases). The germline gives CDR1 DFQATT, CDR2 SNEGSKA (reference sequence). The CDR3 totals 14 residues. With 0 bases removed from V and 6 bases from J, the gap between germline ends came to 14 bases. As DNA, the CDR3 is TGCAGTGCTAGAGACCCACAGGGAGGGGCTGAAGCTTTCTTT. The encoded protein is CSARDPQGGAEAFF.

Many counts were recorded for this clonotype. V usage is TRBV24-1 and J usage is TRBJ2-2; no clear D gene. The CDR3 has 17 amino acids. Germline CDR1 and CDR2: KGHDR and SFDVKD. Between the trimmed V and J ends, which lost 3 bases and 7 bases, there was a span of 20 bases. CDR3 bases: TGTGCCACCAGTGATGCGCGTGGAGCGAACGAGGTCGGGGAGCTGTTTTTT. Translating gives CATSDARGANEVGELFF.

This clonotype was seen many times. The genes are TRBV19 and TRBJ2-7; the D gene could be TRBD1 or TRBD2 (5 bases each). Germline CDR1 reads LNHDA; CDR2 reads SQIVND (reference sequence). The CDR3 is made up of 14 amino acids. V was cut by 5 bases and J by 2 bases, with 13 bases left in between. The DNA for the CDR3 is TGTGCCAGTAGTTCCCCCGGGACGACCTACGAGCAGTACTTC. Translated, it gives CASSSPGTTYEQYF. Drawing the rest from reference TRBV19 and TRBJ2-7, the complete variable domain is DGGITQSPKYLFRKEGQNVTLSCEQNLNHDAMYWYRQDPGQGLRLIYYSQIVNDFQKGDIAEGYSVSREKKESFPLTVTSAQKNPTAFYLCASSSPGTTYEQYFGPGTRLTVT.

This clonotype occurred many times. DNA of the CDR3: TGCAGTGCGTACCCCCAGGGAGGCGGGGGTAGCTACACCTTC. Encoded protein: CSAYPQGGGGSYTF. The gene calls are TRBV20-1 and TRBJ1-2; TRBD1 might be the D (5 bases). The germline V gene has CDR1 DFQATT and CDR2 SNEGSKA (reference sequence). The V end was cut by 6 bases, the J end by 9 bases, with 23 bases between. The CDR3 length is 14 residues.

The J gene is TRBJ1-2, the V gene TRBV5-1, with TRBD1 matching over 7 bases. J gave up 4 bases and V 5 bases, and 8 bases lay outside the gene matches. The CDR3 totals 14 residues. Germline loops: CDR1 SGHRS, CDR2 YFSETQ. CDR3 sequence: CASSSGTATYGYTF. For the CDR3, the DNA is TGCGCCAGCAGTTCCGGGACAGCCACCTATGGCTACACCTTC.

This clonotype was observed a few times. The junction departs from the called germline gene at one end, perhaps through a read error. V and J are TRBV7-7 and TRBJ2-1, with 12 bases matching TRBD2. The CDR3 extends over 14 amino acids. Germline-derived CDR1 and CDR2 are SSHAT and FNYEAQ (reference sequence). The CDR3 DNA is TGTGCTAGCAGCCCCGGACTAGCGGGATCTGAGCAGTTCTTC. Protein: CASSPGLAGSEQFF.

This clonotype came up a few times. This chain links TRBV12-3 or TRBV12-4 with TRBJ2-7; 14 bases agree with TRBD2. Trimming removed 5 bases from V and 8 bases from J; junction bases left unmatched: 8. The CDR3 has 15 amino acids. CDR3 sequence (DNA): TGTGCCAGCAGTCCGGGGACTAGCGGGAGTATCAAGCAGTACTTC. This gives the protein CASSPGTSGSIKQYF.

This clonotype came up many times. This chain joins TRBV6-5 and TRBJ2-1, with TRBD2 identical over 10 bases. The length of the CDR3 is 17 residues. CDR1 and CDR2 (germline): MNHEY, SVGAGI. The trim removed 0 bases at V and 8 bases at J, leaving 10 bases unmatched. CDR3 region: CASSYSMALAGEDEQFF. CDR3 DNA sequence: TGTGCCAGCAGTTACTCGATGGCGCTAGCGGGAGAGGATGAGCAGTTCTTC.

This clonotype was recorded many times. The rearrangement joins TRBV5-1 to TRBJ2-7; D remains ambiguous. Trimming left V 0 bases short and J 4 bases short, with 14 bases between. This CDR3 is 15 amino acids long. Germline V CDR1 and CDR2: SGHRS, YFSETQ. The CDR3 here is CASSLAAGWEYEQYF. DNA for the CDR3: TGCGCCAGCAGCTTGGCGGCAGGTTGGGAATACGAGCAGTACTTC. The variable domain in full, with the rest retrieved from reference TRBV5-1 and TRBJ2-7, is KAGVTQTPRYLIKTRGQQVTLSCSPISGHRSVSWYQQTPGQGLQFLFEYFSETQRNKGNFPGRFSGRQFSNSRSEMNVSTLELGDSALYLCASSLAAGWEYEQYFGPGTRLTVT.

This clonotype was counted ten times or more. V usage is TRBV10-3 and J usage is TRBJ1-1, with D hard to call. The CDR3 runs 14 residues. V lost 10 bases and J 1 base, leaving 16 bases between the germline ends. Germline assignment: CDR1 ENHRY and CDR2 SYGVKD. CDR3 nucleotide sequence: TGTGCCACCCTACCCCTACGGGGGAACACTGAAGCTTTCTTT. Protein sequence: CATLPLRGNTEAFF.

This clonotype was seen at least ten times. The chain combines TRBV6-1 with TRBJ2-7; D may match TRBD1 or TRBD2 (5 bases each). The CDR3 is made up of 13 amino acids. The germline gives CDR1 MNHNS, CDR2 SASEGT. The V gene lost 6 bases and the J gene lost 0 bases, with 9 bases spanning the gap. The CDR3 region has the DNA TGTGCCAGCAGAGGGACGGGCTCCTACGAGCAGTACTTC. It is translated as CASRGTGSYEQYF.